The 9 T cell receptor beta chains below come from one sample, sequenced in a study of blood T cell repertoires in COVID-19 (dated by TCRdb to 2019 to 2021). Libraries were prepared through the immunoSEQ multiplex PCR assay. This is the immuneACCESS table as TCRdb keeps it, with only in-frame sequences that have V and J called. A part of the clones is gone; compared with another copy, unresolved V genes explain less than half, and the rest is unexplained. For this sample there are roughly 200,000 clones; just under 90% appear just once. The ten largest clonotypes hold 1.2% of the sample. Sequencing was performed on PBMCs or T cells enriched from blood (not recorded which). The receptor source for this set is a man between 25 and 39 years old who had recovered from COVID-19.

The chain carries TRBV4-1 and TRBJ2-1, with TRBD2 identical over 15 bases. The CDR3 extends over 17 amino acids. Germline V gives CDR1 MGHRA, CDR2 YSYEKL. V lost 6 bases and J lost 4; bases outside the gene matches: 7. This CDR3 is CASRLGLAGGDYNEQFF. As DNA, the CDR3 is TGCGCCAGCAGACTCGGACTAGCGGGAGGGGATTACAATGAGCAGTTCTTC.

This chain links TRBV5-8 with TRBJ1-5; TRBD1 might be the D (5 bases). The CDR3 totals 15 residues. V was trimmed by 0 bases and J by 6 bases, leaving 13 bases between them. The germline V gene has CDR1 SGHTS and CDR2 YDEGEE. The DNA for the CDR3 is TGTGCCAGCAGCTTGGGACAGCAAGCCCCTCAGCCCCAGCATTTT. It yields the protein CASSLGQQAPQPQHF.

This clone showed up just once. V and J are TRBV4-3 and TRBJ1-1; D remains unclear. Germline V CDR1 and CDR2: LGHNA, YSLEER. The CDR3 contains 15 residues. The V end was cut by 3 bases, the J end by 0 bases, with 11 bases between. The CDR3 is CASSHTASMNTEAFF. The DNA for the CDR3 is TGCGCCAGCAGCCACACAGCTTCTATGAACACTGAAGCTTTCTTT.

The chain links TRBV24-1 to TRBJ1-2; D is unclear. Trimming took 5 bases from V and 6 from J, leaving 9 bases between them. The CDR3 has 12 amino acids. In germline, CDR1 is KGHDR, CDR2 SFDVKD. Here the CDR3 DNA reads TGTGCCACCAGTGGCTACGGGAATGGCTACACCTTC. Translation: CATSGYGNGYTF.

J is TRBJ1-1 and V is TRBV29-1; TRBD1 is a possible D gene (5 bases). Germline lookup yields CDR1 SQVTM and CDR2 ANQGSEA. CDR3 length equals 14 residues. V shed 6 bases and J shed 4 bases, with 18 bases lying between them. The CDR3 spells CSVSNHGGGTEAFF. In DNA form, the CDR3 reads TGCAGCGTCTCCAACCATGGGGGGGGCACTGAAGCTTTCTTT. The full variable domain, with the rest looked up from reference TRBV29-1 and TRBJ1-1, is SAVISQKPSRDICQRGTSLTIQCQVDSQVTMMFWYRQQPGQSLTLIATANQGSEATYESGFVIDKFPISRPNLTFSTLTVSNMSPEDSSIYLCSVSNHGGGTEAFFGQGTRLTVV.

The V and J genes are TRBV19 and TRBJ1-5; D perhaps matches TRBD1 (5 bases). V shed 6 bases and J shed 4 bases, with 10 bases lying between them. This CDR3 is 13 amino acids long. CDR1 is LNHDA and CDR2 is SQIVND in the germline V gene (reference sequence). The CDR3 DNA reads TGTGCCAGTAGCTCGAACAGGAATCAGCCCCAGCATTTT. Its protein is CASSSNRNQPQHF. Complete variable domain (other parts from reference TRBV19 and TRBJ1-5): DGGITQSPKYLFRKEGQNVTLSCEQNLNHDAMYWYRQDPGQGLRLIYYSQIVNDFQKGDIAEGYSVSREKKESFPLTVTSAQKNPTAFYLCASSSNRNQPQHFGDGTRLSIL.

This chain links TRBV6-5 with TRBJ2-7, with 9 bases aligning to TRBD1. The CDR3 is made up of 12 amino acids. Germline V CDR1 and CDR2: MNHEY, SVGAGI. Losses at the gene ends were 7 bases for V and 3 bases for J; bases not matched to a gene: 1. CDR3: CASTGQGYEQYF. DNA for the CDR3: TGTGCCAGCACGGGACAGGGCTACGAGCAGTACTTC.

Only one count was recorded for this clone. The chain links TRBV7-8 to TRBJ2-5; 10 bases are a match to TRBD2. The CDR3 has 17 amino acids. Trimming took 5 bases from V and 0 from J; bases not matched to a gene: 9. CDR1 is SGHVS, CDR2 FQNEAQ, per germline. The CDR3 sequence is CASSPRLAGADQETQYF. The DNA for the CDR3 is TGTGCCAGCAGCCCCCGGCTAGCGGGGGCCGACCAAGAGACCCAGTACTTC.

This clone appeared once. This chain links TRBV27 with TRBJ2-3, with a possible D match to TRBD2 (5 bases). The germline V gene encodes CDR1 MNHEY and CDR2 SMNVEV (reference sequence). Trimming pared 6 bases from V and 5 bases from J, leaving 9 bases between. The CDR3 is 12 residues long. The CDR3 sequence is CASRPAGDTQYF. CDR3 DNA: TGTGCCAGCAGACCCGCGGGAGATACGCAGTATTTT.